The T cell receptor beta chain under discussion was sequenced for a study of vaccination and CD4 T cells after COVID-19. Study-level background: Two mRNA vaccine doses were given, either BNT162b2 or mRNA-1273. For control cultures, the treatment was a CEFX pool, an HIV-1 Nef pool, or no peptide.

The Oncomine TCR Beta short-read assay was applied to DNA of cultured CD4+ T cells. Using the QIAamp micro DNA kit, genomic DNA was extracted from the CD4+ T cells that had been cultured. MiXCR was run by TCRdb on the PCR reads, yielding one entry per CDR3 protein. The sample gives under 20,000 distinct CDR3 sequences, approximately 45% of which show up once; over 6% is in the top ten. Regarding treatment: roughly ten-day PBMC culture with coronavirus spike peptide pools or control peptides (ViraFEST assay). A few million PBMCs per well were cultured with 7.5 to 10 IU/ml IL-2 and approximately 10 ug/ml peptide pools. Per the germline V gene, CDR1 is DFQATT and CDR2 is SNEGSKA (reference sequence). The junction had 11 bases not matched to a gene; V was cut back by 4 bases and J by 4 bases. The CDR3 contains 16 residues. Of note for this clonotype: As yet, its antigen is unknown.

The sequence was obtained from a human donor who had recovered from COVID-19. The specimen was CD4+ T cells from blood, cultured in vitro, collected after SARS-CoV-2 vaccination. The chain links TRBV20-1 to TRBJ1-1; 11 positions agree with TRBD1. The CDR3 DNA reads as TGCAGTGCTACACAAACTGGACAGGGGGCGCTCACTGAAGCTTTCTTT. Protein product: CSATQTGQGALTEAFF.